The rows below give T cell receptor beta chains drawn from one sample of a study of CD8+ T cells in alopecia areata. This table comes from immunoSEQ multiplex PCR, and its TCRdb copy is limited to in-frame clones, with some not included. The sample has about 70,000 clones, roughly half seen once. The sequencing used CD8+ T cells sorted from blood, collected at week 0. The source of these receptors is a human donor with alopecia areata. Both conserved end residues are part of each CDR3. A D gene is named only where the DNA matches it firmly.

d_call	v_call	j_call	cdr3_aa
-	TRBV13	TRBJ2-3	CASSDEFSGAPDTQYF
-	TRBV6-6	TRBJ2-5	CASSLRETQYF
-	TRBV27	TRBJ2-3	CASSPPGPSDTQYF
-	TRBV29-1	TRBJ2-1	CSVEDPRARSYNEQFF
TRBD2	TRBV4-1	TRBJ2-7	CASSQERREGSYEQYF
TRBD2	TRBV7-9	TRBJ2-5	CASSKTSGLQETQYF
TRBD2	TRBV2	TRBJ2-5	CASSVSPTRVAGEEETQYF
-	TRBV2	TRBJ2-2	CASSLNTGELFF
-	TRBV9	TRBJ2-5	CASSALQESQETQYF
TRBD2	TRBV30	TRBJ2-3	CAWRASGRAFTDTQYF
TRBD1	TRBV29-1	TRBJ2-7	CSVVGTGLAGEQYF
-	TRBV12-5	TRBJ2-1	CASAPPDSPGEQFF
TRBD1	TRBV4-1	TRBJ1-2	CASSQDREGTGQGYTF
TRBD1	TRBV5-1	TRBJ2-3	CASSFLTGGTRDTQYF
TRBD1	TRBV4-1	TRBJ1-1	CASSHLRDRVEAFF
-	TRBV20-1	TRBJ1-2	CGKQGYYGYTF
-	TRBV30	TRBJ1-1	CAWSVTLGTEAFF
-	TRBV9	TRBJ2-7	CASSQEWGAEQYF
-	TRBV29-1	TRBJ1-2	CSANKRYGYTF
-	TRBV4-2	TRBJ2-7	CASSQGINEQYF
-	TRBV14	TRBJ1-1	CASSQGREVTEAFF
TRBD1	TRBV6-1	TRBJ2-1	CASSDPPGQPTRAYNEQFF
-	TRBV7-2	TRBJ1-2	CASSLDYGYTF
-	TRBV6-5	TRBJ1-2	CASSLAGPNYGYTF
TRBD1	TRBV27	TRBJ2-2	CASRLTGGGLFF
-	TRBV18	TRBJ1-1	CASSPGRNTEAFF
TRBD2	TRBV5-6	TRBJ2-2	CASTEREGYTGELFF
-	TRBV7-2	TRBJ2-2	CASSSRGESGELFF
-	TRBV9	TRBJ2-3	CASSVEHGQRTDTQYF
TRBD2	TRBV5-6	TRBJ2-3	CASSRSSGWGTDTQYF
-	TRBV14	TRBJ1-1	CASSHGGGAEAFF
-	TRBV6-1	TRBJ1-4	CASRGSGTGEKLFF
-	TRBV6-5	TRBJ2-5	CASSYLRTLGETQYF
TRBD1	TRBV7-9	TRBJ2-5	CASSDRDRKETQYF
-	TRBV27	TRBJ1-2	CASSLKAGWDYGYTF
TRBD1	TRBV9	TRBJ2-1	CASSVRTGVYNEQFF
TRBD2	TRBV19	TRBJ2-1	CASSLSGRALHEQFF
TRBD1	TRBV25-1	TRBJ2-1	CASSLTGDYNEQFF